These 22 T cell receptor beta chains originate from one sample sequenced in a study of spatial heterogeneity in lung cancer. Regarding time point: sample taken at primary tumor resection. From the 5' RACE reads, TCRdb called clonotypes with MiXCR, one entry per CDR3 protein. This table holds about 28,000 distinct CDR3 sequences, more than 5.5% found once. Study-wide results and caveats: For expanded intratumoral alpha and beta TCRs, counts tracked tumor mutation counts.

For these receptors, no antigen is known. Sequencing was performed on lung tumor tissue, taken at surgery. These receptors all stem from a male donor with early-stage non-small cell lung cancer.

The chain is built from TRBV7-2 and TRBJ1-4, with D tentatively TRBD1 (6 bases). This CDR3 has 15 amino acids. The germline V gene has CDR1 SGHTA and CDR2 FQGNSA. Trimming left V 0 bases short and J 1 base short, with 6 bases between. The CDR3, as DNA: TGTGCCAGCAGCTTAGCAGGGGGAACTAATGAAAAACTGTTTTTT. It yields the protein CASSLAGGTNEKLFF.

This clonotype is labeled as medium-sized. CDR3 nucleotides: TGTGCCACCAGGAGTAGCGGGGTTTCGGGCCGCAACAATGAGCAGTTCTTC. Translating it yields CATRSSGVSGRNNEQFF. The chain links TRBV27 to TRBJ2-1; 8 bases align to TRBD2. The CDR3 length is 17 residues. The trim removed 10 bases at V and 5 bases at J, leaving 19 bases unmatched. Germline CDR1 MNHEY, CDR2 SMNVEV (reference sequence).

The chain joins TRBV5-4 to TRBJ2-4; 8 nucleotides align to TRBD2. The ends lost 4 bases at V and 8 bases at J; junction bases unmatched: 11. The CDR3 runs 15 residues. Germline CDR1 and CDR2: SGHNT and YYREEE (reference sequence). CDR3 region: CASSPSAGGGYIQYF. The CDR3, as DNA: TGTGCCAGCAGCCCTTCCGCGGGGGGTGGTTACATTCAGTACTTC.

A word on this clonotype: This may be a read error: a much more frequent sequence differs by one nucleotide. CDR3 nucleotides: TGTGCCAGCAGTGGGGAAAATACGCAGAATTTT. It translates to CASSGENTQNF. The chain combines TRBV27 with TRBJ2-3; D gene unclear. Per germline, CDR1 MNHEY and CDR2 SMNVEV (reference sequence). The CDR3 length is 11 residues.

This clonotype was observed at least ten times. The CDR3 here is CATQGVRNTEAFF. The CDR3 DNA is TGTGCCACCCAAGGAGTGCGAAACACTGAAGCTTTCTTT. V is TRBV7-9 and J is TRBJ1-1; D remains unclear. The CDR3 sequence is 13 residues long. V lost 10 bases to trimming and J lost 2 bases, with 14 bases between them. Germline V gene data show CDR1 as SEHNR and CDR2 as FQNEAQ (reference sequence).

The table lists this clonotype with many counts. The chain couples TRBV7-9 to TRBJ2-3; TRBD2 agrees at 8 bases. The CDR3 has 16 amino acids. Germline V gives CDR1 SEHNR, CDR2 FQNEAQ (reference sequence). Trimming took 6 bases from V and 2 from J; bases not matched to a gene: 10. The CDR3 sequence: CASRLTAGGHTDTQYF. The CDR3 bases are TGTGCCAGCAGGTTAACTGCGGGGGGCCACACAGATACGCAGTATTTT.

This clonotype was detected ten times or more. V is TRBV12-3 or TRBV12-4 and J is TRBJ1-6; D is perhaps TRBD1 (5 bases). This CDR3 is built from 14 residues. V gave up 10 bases and J gave up 9 bases, with 19 bases separating them. The CDR3 sequence: CAIRLGGSRSPLHF. CDR3 nucleotides: TGTGCCATCAGATTGGGGGGGTCCCGTTCACCCCTCCACTTT.

At least ten counts were recorded for this clonotype. The chain uses TRBV5-1 and TRBJ2-5; 9 nucleotides align to TRBD1. Per the germline V gene, CDR1 is SGHRS and CDR2 is YFSETQ. The ends lost 7 bases at V and 5 bases at J; junction bases unmatched: 9. CDR3 length: 14 residues. The CDR3 DNA reads TGCGCCAGCCGTGAACAGGGGGCTGTGGAGACCCAGTACTTC. This gives the protein CASREQGAVETQYF.

At least ten counts were recorded for this clonotype. The rearrangement uses TRBV7-9 and TRBJ2-2; 9 bases agree with TRBD2. Germline CDR1 reads SEHNR; CDR2 reads FQNEAQ (reference sequence). The CDR3 has 15 amino acids. Trimming took 5 bases from V and 5 from J; bases not matched to a gene: 6. CDR3 nucleotides: TGTGCCAGCAGCCGTAGCGGGGGAAGGACCGGGGAGCTGTTTTTT. Amino acid sequence: CASSRSGGRTGELFF.

This clonotype was found a few times. The chain is built from TRBV4-2 and TRBJ1-1, with D perhaps TRBD1 (5 bases). Germline loops: CDR1 LGHNA, CDR2 YNFKEQ. This CDR3 has 15 residues. Between the trimmed V and J ends, which lost 6 bases and 0 bases, there was a span of 14 bases. In DNA, the CDR3 is TGTGCCAGCAGACCAGAGGGGCCAATGAACACTGAAGCTTTCTTT. Translation gives CASRPEGPMNTEAFF.

The chain is built from TRBV11-2 and TRBJ1-3; no clear D. CDR3 length: 14 residues. Between the trimmed V and J ends, which lost 5 bases and 0 bases, there was a span of 8 bases. CDR1 and CDR2 (germline): SGHAT, FQNNGV. CDR3 nucleotides: TGTGCCAGCAGCCTCAGGAACTCTGGAAACACCATATATTTT. This codes for CASSLRNSGNTIYF.

At least ten counts were recorded for this clonotype. The chain combines TRBV20-1 with TRBJ1-5, with D possibly TRBD1 on 5 matching bases. The germline gives CDR1 DFQATT, CDR2 SNEGSKA (reference sequence). The CDR3 runs to 15 residues. Trimming cost V 0 bases and J 3 bases, with 12 bases left between them. The DNA of the CDR3 is TGCAGTGCTAGAGAGGTCGGGGGAACCAATCAGCCCCAGCATTTT. As protein: CSAREVGGTNQPQHF.

This clonotype appeared many times. J is TRBJ2-7 and V is TRBV4-3, with a weak D call TRBD1 (5 bases). Germline V gene sequence: CDR1 LGHNA, CDR2 YSLEER. V lost 0 bases and J lost 6, with 12 bases in between. CDR3 size: 14 residues. CDR3 DNA sequence: TGCGCCAGCAGCCAAGAAGGGGTCGGCAGCGAGCAGTACTTC. This codes for CASSQEGVGSEQYF.

This clonotype was recorded at least ten times. The gene calls are TRBV12-3 or TRBV12-4 and TRBJ2-5, with 9 nucleotides matching TRBD1. This CDR3 has 16 residues. J lost 4 bases, V lost 4 bases, and 10 bases had no gene match. The CDR3 loop reads CASSSHQMDRGETQYF. Here the CDR3 DNA reads TGTGCCAGCAGTTCACACCAAATGGACAGGGGAGAGACCCAGTACTTC.

V gene TRBV29-1 combines with J gene TRBJ2-2; D is perhaps TRBD2 (6 bases). Germline values: CDR1 SQVTM, CDR2 ANQGSEA. Trimming stripped 6 bases from V and 2 bases from J, with 16 bases between. CDR3 length: 15 amino acids. Written as DNA, the CDR3 is TGCAGCGTAACCCCCGGGAGCTCAAACACCGGGGAGCTGTTTTTT. This translates into CSVTPGSSNTGELFF.

On this clonotype: A much bigger clone sits one base away, suggesting this may be a read error. The chain is built from TRBV28 and TRBJ1-5, with D unresolved. With 6 bases removed from V and 4 bases from J, the gap between germline ends came to 16 bases. The germline V gene has CDR1 MDHEN and CDR2 SYDVKM. The CDR3 extends over 15 amino acids. This CDR3 reads CASSPARRGNQPQHF. The CDR3 nucleotides read TGTGCCAGCAGCCCCGCCAGGCGAGGGAATCAGCCCCAGCATTTT.

This chain uses TRBV5-4 with TRBJ1-2; D ambiguous. V lost 6 bases and J lost 2, with 17 bases in between. CDR1 SGHNT and CDR2 YYREEE come from the germline V gene (reference sequence). The CDR3 extends over 15 amino acids. CDR3 in DNA: TGTGCCAGCATCCACCGGGAGGGAGCAAACTATGGCTACACCTTC. This translates into CASIHREGANYGYTF. The whole variable domain, remainder taken from reference TRBV5-4 and TRBJ1-2, is ETGVTQSPTHLIKTRGQQVTLRCSSQSGHNTVSWYQQALGQGPQFIFQYYREEENGRGNFPPRFSGLQFPNYSSELNVNALELDDSALYLCASIHREGANYGYTFGSGTRLTVV.

The sample holds many counts of this clonotype. V gene TRBV7-2 combines with J gene TRBJ2-3; 11 positions agree with TRBD2. This CDR3 comprises 16 residues. With V trimmed by 4 bases and J by 4 bases, 7 bases remained unmatched. Per germline, CDR1 SGHTA and CDR2 FQGNSA. CDR3 coding DNA: TGTGCCAGCAGCTCCAGACTAGCGGGGTTACCAGATACGCAGTATTTT. It specifies CASSSRLAGLPDTQYF.

This clonotype was detected only a few times. Relative to the germline gene, one junction end is altered; a read error may explain this. This chain connects TRBV10-3 to TRBJ2-3, with D perhaps matching TRBD2 (6 bases). The CDR3 is made up of 15 amino acids. The germline CDR1 and CDR2 sequences are ENHRY and SYGVKD. The CDR3 loop reads CVISEAAGQEDTQYF. CDR3 nucleotides: TGTGTCATCAGCGAAGCGGCGGGGCAGGAGGATACGCAGTATTTT.

The sample holds many counts of this clonotype. The chain carries TRBV9 and TRBJ2-3, with TRBD1 identical over 10 bases. The length of the CDR3 is 18 residues. V lost 3 bases and J lost 3; bases outside the gene matches: 13. From germline, CDR1 is SGDLS and CDR2 YYNGEE. CDR3 bases: TGTGCCAGCAGCGAGACCGGGACAGGGGTGTTCGGGACAGATACGCAGTATTTT. Encoded protein: CASSETGTGVFGTDTQYF.

Relative to its sample, this clonotype is medium-sized. V usage is TRBV5-1 and J usage is TRBJ2-2, with 9 bases matching TRBD1. The germline V gene encodes CDR1 SGHRS and CDR2 YFSETQ. Germline trimming cut 7 bases from V and 3 bases from J; bases unmatched to any gene: 4. The CDR3 has 14 amino acids. CDR3 sequence: CASSQGAHTGELFF. CDR3 nucleotide sequence: TGCGCCAGCTCACAGGGGGCCCACACCGGGGAGCTGTTTTTT.

The rearrangement uses TRBV6-5 and TRBJ2-1; TRBD2 aligns across 7 bases. Germline V gene data show CDR1 as MNHEY and CDR2 as SVGAGI. The length of the CDR3 is 14 residues. The junction had 1 base not matched to a gene; V was cut back by 2 bases and J by 3 bases. The CDR3 is CASSYASGYNEQFF. In nucleotides, the CDR3 is TGTGCCAGCAGTTACGCTAGCGGCTACAATGAGCAGTTCTTC.